This entry concerns a single T cell receptor (beta chain). This clonotype was counted between two and nine times. What this receptor recognizes is not known. Base quality data are lacking; no much larger clone is found one base away. The entry originates in a study of T cells after yellow fever vaccination (dated 2019 in TCRdb). As for the study more broadly: Libraries from fractions with low cell numbers were prepared with the SMART-Seq v4 Ultra Low Input RNA kit. To track T-cell clones before and after primary and booster YFV17D yellow fever vaccination, bulk TCR alpha and beta repertoires were sequenced longitudinally. Blood was collected at multiple timepoints before and after primary and secondary immunization, and bulk PBMC replicates and cell subsets were isolated. Two healthy male donors, one aged 18 to 29 and one aged 30 to 39 years, were included in the cohort.

This sample's treatment or condition label indicates: live attenuated yellow fever vaccine strain. At each blood-draw timepoint, two biological replicates of bulk PBMCs were collected. PBMCs were isolated from peripheral blood using a standard Ficoll-Paque protocol. RNA was extracted with TriZol from bulk PBMCs, CD4 and CD8 fractions, and dextramer-positive and dextramer-negative fractions. The cysteine opens and the phenylalanine closes a CDR3 of 15 amino acids. This entry keeps only the CDR3 DNA: 45 bases, framed from base 1. From the germline V gene, CDR1 is KGHSH and CDR2 is LQKENI. V trim: 3 bases; J trim: 0 bases; unmatched bases: 1. The research as a whole found: Because only a couple of donors were included in the study, the extent to which the findings can be generalized is limited. Computational filtering was needed because FACS-sorted repertoires could contain abundant contaminating clonotypes from the bulk population. Compared with the primary T-cell response, the secondary T-cell response was faster but weaker, reaching its peak on day 5 rather than on day 15. A small fraction of clonotypes appeared in both the CD4 and CD8 compartments, likely as a result of convergent recombination. Most clones expanded after primary vaccination (almost 97% of CD4 and 70% to 90% of CD8) were re-detected after the booster, suggesting that broad memory maintenance occurred.

The listed sequencing device is Illumina NovaSeq 6000. TCR cDNA was synthesized by 5'RACE template switching, which introduced a universal primer site and unique molecular identifiers. Priming for cDNA synthesis came from both the TCR alpha and TCR beta constant segments. Libraries were amplified in two PCR steps, with sample barcodes and sequencing adapters added in the second step. Sequencing of libraries was done on Illumina HiSeq 2500 (2x100 bp) or NovaSeq (2x150 bp). On the authors' methods: MIGEC handled demultiplexing of reads and collapsing into UMI consensus sequences, while MiXCR performed V(D)J alignment. Vaccine-responding clonotypes were identified with edgeR using replicate PBMC samples, with FDR below 0.01 and a log2 fold change above 5 up to day 15 being required. Each bulk clonotype was labeled CD4 or CD8 based on which sequenced repertoire, CD4 or CD8, contained the clonotype at higher abundance. In TCRdb, the public reads were trimmed at Q25 with fastp and aligned with MiXCR, with productive beta chains retained. Under each unique CDR3 protein, matching rows form one entry showing the most common genes and DNA. The V and J calls come from TCRdb's annotation, not from the publication. This sample gives some 340,000 distinct CDR3 sequences in total; about 4% of them show up just once. 20% to 25% of the sample goes to the ten largest clones.

In this chain, TRBV18 is recombined with TRBJ1-3, and TRBD1 aligns with 8 junction nucleotides. The sequence came from a man younger than 35 who received the YFV17D yellow fever vaccine. The sequencing used PBMCs, collected 5 days after the yellow fever booster vaccination. The CDR3 here reads CASSPGQASGNTIYF. The DNA sequence is TGTGCCAGCTCACCGGGACAGGCCTCTGGAAACACCATATATTTT.